This passage covers 12 T cell receptor beta chains from one sample sequenced in a study of blood T cell repertoires in COVID-19 (TCRdb year 2020). Preparation of the library involved the immunoSEQ multiplex PCR assay. TCRdb retrieved this table from immuneACCESS and kept in-frame rearrangements only. Not all clones are present; in checked studies, unresolved V genes account for under half, and no reason is known for the remainder. A total of more than 100,000 clones appear in this sample, more than 80% of them only once. The ten most abundant clones make up approximately 12% of the sample. The sequencing input was peripheral blood. The receptors come from a human donor in a cohort sampled during active COVID-19.

J is TRBJ2-3 and V is TRBV4-3; no definite D call. This CDR3 is 14 amino acids long. Per germline, CDR1 LGHNA and CDR2 YSLEER. V was trimmed by 0 bases and J by 4 bases, leaving 8 bases between them. The CDR3 loop reads CASSQDGGSDTQYF. In nucleotides, the CDR3 is TGCGCCAGCAGCCAAGACGGTGGTTCAGATACGCAGTATTTT.

The chain is built from TRBV6-6 and TRBJ2-5; 10 positions agree with TRBD2. Per the germline V gene, CDR1 is MNHNY and CDR2 is SVGAGI (reference sequence). The CDR3 runs 16 residues. V trimming: 6 bases; J trimming: 5 bases; junction bases outside the gene matches: 12. The CDR3, as DNA: TGTGCCAGCAGAAGCAGCGGGGGGGCCGTCAGGGAGACCCAGTACTTC. It encodes CASRSSGGAVRETQYF.

The CDR3 sequence is CASSPRLGSDEQFF. The DNA of the CDR3 is TGTGCCAGCAGCCCCCGACTGGGTTCCGATGAGCAGTTCTTC. The chain recombines TRBV14 with TRBJ2-1; D not resolved. Germline CDR1 reads SGHDN; CDR2 reads FVKESK. The V and J ends lost 4 bases and 8 bases respectively, with 15 bases between them. This CDR3 region has 14 residues. Supplemented by reference TRBV14 and TRBJ2-1, the full variable domain reads EAGVTQFPSHSVIEKGQTVTLRCDPISGHDNLYWYRRVMGKEIKFLLHFVKESKQDESGMPNNRFLAERTGGTYSTLKVQPAELEDSGVYFCASSPRLGSDEQFFGPGTRLTVL.

DNA of the CDR3: TGTGCCAGCAGCACGACCGGGACAGGCTATGGCTACACCTTC. This codes for CASSTTGTGYGYTF. The rearrangement joins TRBV27 to TRBJ1-2, with 8 bases lining up with TRBD1. Trimming cost V 6 bases and J 4 bases; bases outside gene matches: 7. This CDR3 spans 14 amino acids. Germline V gene data show CDR1 as MNHEY and CDR2 as SMNVEV (reference sequence).

This chain connects TRBV7-7 to TRBJ2-3, with D uncertain. Germline V gene sequence: CDR1 SSHAT, CDR2 FNYEAQ (reference sequence). This CDR3 region has 15 residues. V was cut by 5 bases and J by 0 bases, with 12 bases left in between. This CDR3 is CASSMTPASTDTQYF. The CDR3 region has the DNA TGTGCCAGCAGCATGACTCCGGCTAGCACAGATACGCAGTATTTT.

The V call is TRBV2, the J call TRBJ1-1; D is unclear. The CDR3 has 14 residues. Germline lookup yields CDR1 SNHLY and CDR2 FYNNEI. Trimming cost V 4 bases and J 0 bases, with 9 bases left between them. The CDR3 protein is CASSVWEVNTEAFF. The CDR3 nucleotides read TGTGCCAGCAGTGTCTGGGAGGTGAACACTGAAGCTTTCTTT.

The chain is built from TRBV7-9 and TRBJ2-1, with D perhaps TRBD2 (6 bases). Trimming removed 4 bases at V and 10 bases at J, with 11 bases between. This CDR3 is 12 amino acids long. Germline V CDR1 and CDR2: SEHNR, FQNEAQ (reference sequence). The CDR3 nucleotides are TGTGCCAGCAGCTCCTTTAGCGGCGAGCAGTTCTTC. Protein product: CASSSFSGEQFF.

This clone was detected a few times. The chain links TRBV7-9 to TRBJ2-3, with a weak D call TRBD2 (5 bases). Per the germline V gene, CDR1 is SEHNR and CDR2 is FQNEAQ (reference sequence). The CDR3 runs 14 residues. V was trimmed by 5 bases and J by 4 bases, leaving 13 bases between them. In DNA form, the CDR3 reads TGTGCCAGCAGCCCCGCAATTAGCGCAGATACGCAGTATTTT. It specifies CASSPAISADTQYF. Full variable domain (remainder filled in from reference TRBV7-9 and TRBJ2-3): DTGVSQNPRHKITKRGQNVTFRCDPISEHNRLYWYRQTLGQGPEFLTYFQNEAQLEKSRLLSDRFSAERPKGSFSTLEIQRTEQGDSAMYLCASSPAISADTQYFGPGTRLTVL.

J is TRBJ2-2 and V is TRBV5-1; D gene uncertain. This CDR3 region has 14 residues. V lost 4 bases and J lost 5, with 12 bases in between. From germline, CDR1 is SGHRS and CDR2 YFSETQ. The chain's CDR3 is CASSPASGTGELFF. CDR3 coding DNA: TGCGCCAGCAGCCCCGCGAGTGGTACCGGGGAGCTGTTTTTT.

The V call is TRBV7-2, the J call TRBJ1-4, with D possibly matching TRBD1 (5 bases). Trimming removed 5 bases from V and 5 bases from J, with 15 bases in between. The germline V gene encodes CDR1 SGHTA and CDR2 FQGNSA. This CDR3 is 15 amino acids long. The CDR3 loop is CASSPQGSGNEKLFF. The CDR3 DNA is TGTGCCAGCAGCCCCCAGGGCAGCGGGAATGAAAAACTGTTTTTT.

The sample holds a few counts of this clone. The rearrangement joins TRBV27 to TRBJ2-1; 8 nucleotides agree with TRBD2. CDR3 length: 16 residues. Trimming took 4 bases from V and 3 from J; bases not matched to a gene: 8. Germline CDR1 reads MNHEY; CDR2 reads SMNVEV (reference sequence). This CDR3 reads CASSSERLAGYNEQFF. CDR3 nucleotides: TGTGCCAGCAGTTCGGAGCGGCTAGCGGGCTACAATGAGCAGTTCTTC.

The rearrangement links TRBV29-1 to TRBJ2-3; a weak D match, TRBD1 (6 bases). The germline V and J ends were trimmed by 4 bases and 1 base, with 15 bases remaining between them. Germline CDR1 SQVTM, CDR2 ANQGSEA. The CDR3 consists of 15 residues. The CDR3 DNA follows: TGCAGCGTTGCAAGAGGTCCAGGGGGCACAGATACGCAGTATTTT. It is translated as CSVARGPGGTDTQYF.